The 22 T cell receptor beta chains below come from one sample, sequenced in a study of shared clonotypes between healthy human individuals. Assay: immunoSEQ multiplex PCR; the TCRdb copy retains only in-frame clones and omits some. The table lists more than 2,000,000 clones, around nine tenths of them singletons. The sequenced sample consisted of naive CD4+ T cells sorted from blood. Subset noted: CD45RA+ positively selected. All receptors derive from a young man in good health.

The J gene is TRBJ1-6, the V gene TRBV12-5, with a possible D match to TRBD1 (5 bases). V dropped 1 base and J dropped 0 bases, with 16 bases sitting between them. The CDR3 contains 19 residues. Looked up from germline, CDR1 is LGHNT and CDR2 is FRNRAP. The CDR3: CASGLAQKTAGSYNSPLHF. CDR3 in DNA: TGTGCTAGTGGTTTGGCTCAGAAGACAGCGGGCTCCTATAATTCACCCCTCCACTTT.

As regards this clone: The sample has other DNA sequences that encode this CDR3 too. The CDR3, as DNA: TGTGCCAGCAGTTACTCTGGCAGGTCGTACGAGCAGTACTTC. Its translation: CASSYSGRSYEQYF. V gene TRBV6-5 combines with J gene TRBJ2-7; D gene ambiguous. The CDR3 length is 14 residues. Germline values: CDR1 MNHEY, CDR2 SVGAGI. V gave up 0 bases and J gave up 4 bases, with 10 bases separating them.

The chain uses TRBV7-6 and TRBJ2-1; 7 bases map to TRBD2. The CDR3 extends over 13 amino acids. The V segment lost 5 bases and the J segment 8 bases; nucleotides outside the gene matches: 6. Germline CDR1 SGHVS, CDR2 FNYEAQ. As DNA, the CDR3 is TGTGCCAGCAGCGCGCACCGGGGGGATGAGCAGTTCTTC. Translation gives CASSAHRGDEQFF.

The rearrangement links TRBV7-2 to TRBJ2-1, with TRBD2 matching over 14 bases. V lost 5 bases, J lost 2 bases, and 8 bases stayed unmatched. Germline CDR1 is SGHTA and CDR2 is FQGNSA. The CDR3 covers 18 residues. CDR3 sequence reads: CASSPGPGLAGAYNEQFF. The CDR3 region has the DNA TGTGCCAGCAGCCCCGGTCCGGGACTAGCGGGAGCCTACAATGAGCAGTTCTTC. Together with reference TRBV7-2 and TRBJ2-1, the CDR3 gives the full variable domain: GAGVSQSPSNKVTEKGKDVELRCDPISGHTALYWYRQSLGQGLEFLIYFQGNSAPDKSGLPSDRFSAERTGGSVSTLTIQRTQQEDSAVYLCASSPGPGLAGAYNEQFFGPGTRLTVL.

This clone was counted a single time. V usage is TRBV7-8 and J usage is TRBJ1-5; no firm D call. The CDR3 spans 14 residues. V gave up 4 bases and J gave up 0 bases, with 7 bases separating them. Looked up from germline, CDR1 is SGHVS and CDR2 is FQNEAQ. In DNA, the CDR3 is TGTGCCAGCAGCTCTTACAGTAGCAATCAGCCCCAGCATTTT. Encoded protein: CASSSYSSNQPQHF.

The rearrangement joins TRBV9 to TRBJ2-5; D might be TRBD1 (5 bases). V was shortened by 0 bases and J by 5 bases, with 14 bases between the two germline ends. This CDR3 spans 15 amino acids. CDR1 SGDLS and CDR2 YYNGEE come from the germline V gene. The CDR3 DNA follows: TGTGCCAGCAGCGTAGATTCAGGGCTACGGGAGACCCAGTACTTC. It yields the protein CASSVDSGLRETQYF.

J is TRBJ2-5 and V is TRBV15; D ambiguous. There are 15 residues in the CDR3. Germline V gene lookup returns CDR1 LNHNV and CDR2 YYDKDF (reference sequence). V lost 5 bases and J 4 bases, leaving 17 bases between the germline ends. The CDR3 sequence is CATSFGRQSGETQYF. Written as DNA, the CDR3 is TGTGCCACCAGCTTTGGTCGTCAAAGTGGAGAGACCCAGTACTTC.

The chain joins TRBV7-2 to TRBJ1-1; no clear D. Germline CDR1 reads SGHTA; CDR2 reads FQGNSA. The V gene lost 6 bases and the J gene lost 3 bases, with 17 bases spanning the gap. The CDR3 totals 15 residues. This CDR3 is CASSPLGALDTEAFF. Written as DNA, the CDR3 is TGTGCCAGCAGTCCACTCGGAGCGTTGGACACTGAAGCTTTCTTT.

J is TRBJ1-3 and V is TRBV7-2, with D unclear. The CDR3 is 16 amino acids. Germline CDR1 is SGHTA and CDR2 is FQGNSA. V gave up 1 base and J gave up 2 bases, with 12 bases separating them. The CDR3 DNA sequence: TGTGCCAGCAGCTTAGATACCGCGGTCACTGGAAACACCATATATTTT. Translation: CASSLDTAVTGNTIYF.

The chain has TRBV28 and TRBJ2-7; no definite D call. CDR1 is MDHEN and CDR2 is SYDVKM in the germline V gene. The germline V and J ends were trimmed by 3 bases and 5 bases, with 17 bases remaining between them. The CDR3 is 15 amino acids. As DNA, the CDR3 is TGTGCCAGCAGTTTTTCCACCCCCCCATCCAACGAGCAGTACTTC. Protein: CASSFSTPPSNEQYF.

The chain is built from TRBV2 and TRBJ2-3; 8 nucleotides match TRBD2. Germline-derived CDR1 and CDR2 are SNHLY and FYNNEI. Trimming removed 6 bases from V and 3 bases from J; junction bases left unmatched: 8. This CDR3 is 15 amino acids long. The CDR3: CASSSTGGVTDTQYF. For the CDR3, the DNA is TGTGCCAGCAGCTCTACCGGGGGGGTTACAGATACGCAGTATTTT.

This clone appeared a single time. The rearrangement links TRBV2 to TRBJ1-2; 11 bases match TRBD1. The V gene end was trimmed by 6 bases and the J gene end by 7 bases; junction bases not matched to a gene: 7. CDR1 is SNHLY, CDR2 FYNNEI, per germline. This CDR3 spans 14 amino acids. The CDR3 nucleotides read TGTGCCAGCAGCCAAAAGGACAGGGGGCCTGGCTACACCTTC. The encoded protein is CASSQKDRGPGYTF.

With regard to this clone: Other nucleotide sequences from this sample produce the same CDR3. The chain employs TRBV5-1 and TRBJ1-1; perhaps TRBD1 as D (5 bases). The CDR3 is 13 amino acids. Germline assignment: CDR1 SGHRS and CDR2 YFSETQ. V shed 2 bases and J shed 1 base, with 6 bases lying between them. CDR3 nucleotides: TGCGCCAGCAGCTTTACAGGGAACACTGAAGCTTTCTTT. Residues: CASSFTGNTEAFF.

The table lists this clone with a count of one. The V call is TRBV6-5, the J call TRBJ2-7, with 7 bases lining up with TRBD1. This CDR3 contains 14 residues. Germline trimming cut 6 bases from V and 6 bases from J; bases unmatched to any gene: 11. Germline V CDR1 and CDR2: MNHEY, SVGAGI. This CDR3 is CASRPAGGLGEQYF. Written as DNA, the CDR3 is TGTGCCAGCAGACCCGCAGGGGGTTTGGGCGAGCAGTACTTC.

The sample holds a few counts of this clone. This specimen includes other DNA sequences encoding the same CDR3. J is TRBJ1-5 and V is TRBV7-2; perhaps TRBD1 as D (6 bases). This CDR3 is 13 amino acids long. The V end lost 5 bases, the J end lost 5 bases, and 10 bases lay between the germline ends. Per germline, CDR1 SGHTA and CDR2 FQGNSA. The CDR3, as DNA: TGTGCCAGCAGCCTACAGGGAGATCAGCCCCAGCATTTT. The encoded protein is CASSLQGDQPQHF.

This clone came up a few times. The chain links TRBV9 to TRBJ1-1, with D possibly matching TRBD1 (6 bases). The CDR3 sequence is 15 residues long. With 4 bases removed from V and 2 bases from J, the gap between germline ends came to 15 bases. CDR1 is SGDLS and CDR2 is YYNGEE in the germline V gene. The CDR3 DNA follows: TGTGCCAGCAGCCCCCCTACAGGGCTAAACACTGAAGCTTTCTTT. It specifies CASSPPTGLNTEAFF. Full variable domain (missing parts from reference TRBV9 and TRBJ1-1): DSGVTQTPKHLITATGQRVTLRCSPRSGDLSVYWYQQSLDQGLQFLIQYYNGEERAKGNILERFSAQQFPDLHSELNLSSLELGDSALYFCASSPPTGLNTEAFFGQGTRLTVV.

The chain employs TRBV12-5 and TRBJ2-4; TRBD1 matches at 7 bases. CDR3 length: 13 residues. V lost 4 bases to trimming and J lost 9 bases; unmatched junction nucleotides: 6. Germline CDR1 LGHNT, CDR2 FRNRAP. CDR3 residues: CASGSGTVAIQYF. As DNA, the CDR3 is TGTGCTAGTGGTTCGGGGACAGTAGCCATTCAGTACTTC.

This chain uses TRBV6-5 with TRBJ1-5; a weak D match, TRBD1 (5 bases). Looked up from germline, CDR1 is MNHEY and CDR2 is SVGAGI. This CDR3 comprises 15 residues. Trimming cost V 6 bases and J 1 base, with 13 bases left between them. The CDR3 region has the DNA TGTGCCAGCAGCCCACGCAGGGAGAGCAATCAGCCCCAGCATTTT. Its protein product is CASSPRRESNQPQHF.

The chain employs TRBV6-1 and TRBJ1-1; D ambiguous. The V gene's germline CDR1 is MNHNS and CDR2 SASEGT. The CDR3 consists of 10 residues. Trimming took 11 bases from V and 10 from J, leaving 14 bases between them. CDR3: CAAADSRAFF. In DNA form, the CDR3 reads TGTGCCGCGGCTGACTCCCGAGCTTTCTTT.

This chain joins TRBV19 and TRBJ2-1, with D unclear. The V end lost 1 base, the J end lost 6 bases, and 7 bases lay between the germline ends. Germline values: CDR1 LNHDA, CDR2 SQIVND (reference sequence). This CDR3 contains 13 residues. CDR3 sequence: CASSIVGINEQFF. The CDR3 region has the DNA TGTGCCAGTAGTATAGTAGGGATCAATGAGCAGTTCTTC.

For the CDR3, the DNA is TGTGCCAGCACCGCCAACAGGGGCGCGAATTCACCCCTCCACTTT. Its translation: CASTANRGANSPLHF. The chain uses TRBV21-1 and TRBJ1-6; the table calls TRBD1, which could not be checked here. TRBV21-1 is marked as a pseudogene. The CDR3 runs 15 residues.

Concerning this clone: Distinct nucleotide sequences in the sample also encode this CDR3. The genes are TRBV6-6 and TRBJ2-3; either TRBD1 or TRBD2 may fit D (5 bases each). Looked up from germline, CDR1 is MNHNY and CDR2 is SVGAGI (reference sequence). This CDR3 is 13 amino acids long. V was pared by 2 bases and J by 6 bases, with 9 bases between. CDR3 nucleotide sequence: TGTGCCAGCAGTTACCGGGGACGGGATACGCAGTATTTT. It is translated as CASSYRGRDTQYF.